Described below is a single TCR beta chain sequence and its context. Its target is unknown. These data belong to a study of graft-versus-host responses after intestinal transplantation. The study's findings and limits: Detection of GvH clones occurred in recipient marrow, and some had their first appearance in ileum or blood. GvH clone levels peaked in circulation, and this peak was associated with early post-transplant HvG declines.

The authors processed graft tissue to release intraepithelial and lamina propria lymphocytes. Profiled with immunoSEQ multiplex PCR; TCRdb holds only in-frame clones, not every one. The top ten clones hold roughly a quarter of a sample with about 9,800 clones, under 85% of them seen once. CDR1 and CDR2 (germline): SNHLY, FYNNEI. Trimming cost V 6 bases and J 5 bases; bases outside gene matches: 7. The CDR3 is 15 residues long. The rearrangement links TRBV2 to TRBJ2-5; 12 bases align to TRBD1. This sequence was found in a human patient who received an intestinal transplant, so some T cells may come from the graft donor. Sequenced material: ileum tissue, taken 500 to 550 days after intestinal transplant. DNA of the CDR3: TGTGCCAGCAGCCGGGACAGGGGGCGCGGTGAGACCCAGTACTTC. Protein product: CASSRDRGRGETQYF.